This TCR beta chain derives from a study of blood T cell repertoires in COVID-19 (dated by TCRdb to 2018 to 2020). In the study overall: Samples covering the acute and convalescent phases of COVID-19 were provided by collaborators in the United States, Italy and Spain. The dataset comprised deeply sampled blood TCRbeta repertoires from subjects exposed to, actively infected with, or recovered from COVID-19. The prospective study material was composed of cDNA or gDNA derived from T cells, B-cell-depleted T cells, or PBMCs. The samples were drawn from the first 160 participants of the ongoing ImmuneRACE study and from more than 1,000 subjects provided by 6 global collaborators. The sample metadata nearly always contained a de-identified subject ID, COVID-19 status, age in years and sex. The repertoires were released in a freely available public database meant as a resource for research on the immune response to SARS-CoV-2. Where HLA class I and class II types were available, the types were taken from metadata supplied by the sample provider, not from assay-based typing. The paper's findings and limits, for the study overall: Clinical and demographic metadata were provided uncurated, with the amount varying by source and participant.

About this clone: Its antigen is currently not known. Base qualities are missing; no much larger clone stands one base away.

The collaborating institutions used their own protocols to collect whole blood in K2EDTA tubes. For TCRbeta analysis, collaborators shipped samples in one of three forms: frozen whole blood, isolated PBMCs, or DNA extracted from either of those sample types. Measured from the cysteine to the phenylalanine, the CDR3 is 13 residues long. Kept here is only the CDR3 DNA, which spans 39 bases and is read in frame from base 1. Trimming removed 2 bases from V and 8 bases from J; the gene matches leave 2 bases unexplained. CDR1 and CDR2, looked up from the germline V gene (reference sequence), are GTSNPN and SVGIG. The immunoSEQ Assay, a bias-controlled multiplex PCR, was used to amplify TCRbeta CDR3 regions from genomic DNA. Processing in the source paper ran as follows. Within the assay, amplification of reference gene primers was used to estimate how many nucleated cells each sample contained. To quantify the absolute abundance of each unique TCRbeta CDR3 rearrangement, sequence reads were collapsed and filtered. Productive Simpson clonality was computed per sample as the square root of Simpson's diversity index over productive rearrangements. As stored in TCRdb, this immuneACCESS dataset retains in-frame rearrangements with V and J assigned. A fraction of the clones does not appear; measured against another copy, unresolved V genes explain less than half of the discrepancy, and the remainder lacks a known reason. The D gene and trimming were derived from the DNA, and the V and J assignments and clone size from that table. This sample comprises fewer than 250,000 clones, roughly four fifths of them detected only once. The top ten clones comprise under 5% of the sample.

The sequence links TRBV30 to TRBJ1-6, with TRBD1 identical over 8 junction bases. The receptor comes from a middle-aged man with acute or convalescent COVID-19. The specimen was peripheral blood. In nucleotide form, the sequence is TGTGCCTGGAGTAGGACAGGGTATTCACCCCTCCACTTT. Translated, this gives CAWSRTGYSPLHF.